The 32 T cell receptor beta chains below all came from one sample that was sequenced in a study of blood T cell repertoires in COVID-19. Profiled with immunoSEQ multiplex PCR; TCRdb holds only in-frame clones, not every one. The top ten hold approximately 4.2% of the sample, which has 95,000 to 150,000 clones, roughly 90% seen once. The sample comprised peripheral blood. These receptors originate from a man in his forties with acute or convalescent COVID-19.

The V call is TRBV30, the J call TRBJ1-2, with 8 bases that match TRBD1. J lost 4 bases, V lost 0 bases, and 7 bases had no gene match. This CDR3 region has 15 residues. The germline V gene has CDR1 GTSNPN and CDR2 SVGIG (reference sequence). As DNA, the CDR3 is TGTGCCTGGAGTGTACATCGGACAGGGAGCTATGGCTACACCTTC. As protein: CAWSVHRTGSYGYTF.

This clone was seen a few times. The chain employs TRBV15 and TRBJ1-4; D may be TRBD1 (5 bases). This CDR3 has 16 residues. Deletions cut 6 bases from V and 1 base from J, with 15 bases between. Germline V gene data show CDR1 as LNHNV and CDR2 as YYDKDF (reference sequence). For the CDR3, the DNA is TGTGCCACCAGGGGTAGCAGGGCTCTAACTAATGAAAAACTGTTTTTT. Translated: CATRGSRALTNEKLFF.

A single count supports this clone. CDR3 region: CASSKDRNHGYTF. DNA of the CDR3: TGCGCCAGCAGCAAGGACAGGAACCATGGCTACACCTTC. The chain links TRBV5-1 to TRBJ1-2; 7 bases are shared with TRBD1. V dropped 4 bases and J dropped 6; count of bases not matched to a gene: 6. In germline, CDR1 is SGHRS, CDR2 YFSETQ. The CDR3 covers 13 residues.

The rearrangement uses TRBV9 and TRBJ2-3, with D hard to call. The CDR3 runs 14 residues. Germline CDR1 reads SGDLS; CDR2 reads YYNGEE. V was cut by 0 bases and J by 2 bases, with 7 bases left in between. CDR3 DNA: TGTGCCAGCAGCGTAGGGCCCAACACAGATACGCAGTATTTT. As protein: CASSVGPNTDTQYF.

The chain couples TRBV15 to TRBJ1-5; no definite D call. The length of the CDR3 is 14 residues. Germline V CDR1 and CDR2: LNHNV, YYDKDF (reference sequence). The germline V and J ends were trimmed by 0 bases and 3 bases, with 6 bases remaining between them. The CDR3 region has the DNA TGTGCCACCAGCAGAGATCCCTCCAATCAGCCCCAGCATTTT. Encoded protein: CATSRDPSNQPQHF.

Turning to this clone: A read error may account for a junction end that differs from germline. The chain is built from TRBV6-2 or TRBV6-3 and TRBJ1-6; 9 bases map to TRBD1. The CDR3 is made up of 12 amino acids. CDR1 is MNHEY, CDR2 SVGEGT, per germline. The CDR3: CASSYSTGGTNF. Here the CDR3 DNA reads TGTGCCAGCAGTTATTCTACAGGGGGCACGAATTTT.

The chain joins TRBV6-5 to TRBJ1-2; D is undetermined. Germline values: CDR1 MNHEY, CDR2 SVGAGI. The CDR3 runs to 13 residues. Trimming took 0 bases from V and 6 from J, leaving 8 bases between them. The CDR3 DNA is TGTGCCAGCAGTTACTCGACGGGGAATGGCTACACCTTC. Its translation: CASSYSTGNGYTF.

This chain connects TRBV29-1 to TRBJ2-2, with a weak D call TRBD2 (5 bases). V lost 1 base, J lost 6 bases, and 9 bases lay in between. This CDR3 comprises 13 residues. In germline, CDR1 is SQVTM, CDR2 ANQGSEA. The CDR3 DNA is TGCAGCGTTGAAGTAACGGGGTCCGGGGAGCTGTTTTTT. The encoded protein is CSVEVTGSGELFF.

V usage is TRBV4-1 and J usage is TRBJ2-7, with unresolved D. The CDR3 is 15 residues long. The V gene lost 2 bases and the J gene lost 2 bases, with 13 bases spanning the gap. Germline V gene data show CDR1 as MGHRA and CDR2 as YSYEKL. The CDR3 reads CASSQTDWNAYEQYF. CDR3 sequence (DNA): TGCGCCAGCAGCCAAACTGACTGGAATGCCTACGAGCAGTACTTC.

V and J are TRBV9 and TRBJ1-6; TRBD1 matches at 8 bases. The V segment lost 3 bases and the J segment 9 bases; nucleotides outside the gene matches: 11. CDR1 is SGDLS, CDR2 YYNGEE, per germline. CDR3 length equals 16 residues. CDR3 residues: CASSAGDWDRSSPLHF. CDR3 DNA: TGTGCCAGCAGCGCCGGTGACTGGGACAGGAGTTCACCCCTCCACTTT.

The chain is built from TRBV4-1 and TRBJ2-3, with 12 bases that match TRBD2. From germline, CDR1 is MGHRA and CDR2 YSYEKL. This CDR3 region has 16 residues. The V gene end was trimmed by 6 bases and the J gene end by 4 bases; junction bases not matched to a gene: 8. This chain's CDR3 is CASRRTSGTHADTQYF. CDR3 DNA sequence: TGCGCCAGCAGACGGACTAGCGGGACCCATGCAGATACGCAGTATTTT.

This clone was counted between two and nine times. Here the CDR3 DNA reads TGTGCCAGCGGGAGGACTTCTACCTACGAGCAGTACTTC. Translated: CASGRTSTYEQYF. The chain combines TRBV6-5 with TRBJ2-7; the D gene is possibly TRBD2 (6 bases). Trimming pared 8 bases from V and 2 bases from J, leaving 13 bases between. This CDR3 region has 13 residues. CDR1 is MNHEY and CDR2 is SVGAGI in the germline V gene.

This clone was seen just once. The J gene is TRBJ2-5, the V gene TRBV4-1; TRBD2 matches 9 bases. This CDR3 is built from 18 residues. Germline loops: CDR1 MGHRA, CDR2 YSYEKL. Unmatched junction bases numbered 11, after V lost 1 base and J lost 2 bases. CDR3 in amino acids: CASSQGRGTSPYQETQYF. CDR3 nucleotide sequence: TGCGCCAGCAGCCAAGGCAGAGGGACTAGCCCGTATCAAGAGACCCAGTACTTC.

The rearrangement joins TRBV27 to TRBJ2-1; 13 bases align to TRBD2. The ends lost 6 bases at V and 7 bases at J; junction bases unmatched: 6. Germline CDR1 and CDR2: MNHEY and SMNVEV (reference sequence). This CDR3 region has 15 residues. The CDR3 nucleotides read TGTGCCAGCAGCCAGGGACTAGCGGGACGTAATGAGCAGTTCTTC. Amino acid sequence: CASSQGLAGRNEQFF.

This chain connects TRBV6-5 to TRBJ2-7; a possible D gene is TRBD1 (5 bases). The length of the CDR3 is 12 residues. The V gene lost 8 bases and the J gene lost 6 bases, with 14 bases spanning the gap. CDR1 MNHEY and CDR2 SVGAGI come from the germline V gene. CDR3 sequence reads: CASQDITGEQYF. CDR3 DNA sequence: TGTGCCAGCCAGGACATCACGGGCGAGCAGTACTTC.

This chain links TRBV5-1 with TRBJ1-1; D is uncertain. Trimming left V 4 bases short and J 1 base short, with 14 bases between. The length of the CDR3 is 15 residues. Germline V lookup: CDR1 SGHRS, CDR2 YFSETQ. The CDR3 sequence: CASSPLMGRNTEAFF. The CDR3 bases are TGCGCCAGCAGCCCCCTCATGGGGAGGAACACTGAAGCTTTCTTT.

J is TRBJ1-6 and V is TRBV6-5; D is ambiguous. Germline values: CDR1 MNHEY, CDR2 SVGAGI. Trimming removed 9 bases from V and 0 bases from J, with 9 bases in between. The CDR3 is made up of 14 amino acids. Here the CDR3 reads CASKTSSYNSPLHF. The CDR3, as DNA: TGTGCCAGTAAAACCAGCTCCTATAATTCACCCCTCCACTTT.

The chain is built from TRBV9 and TRBJ2-5, with D tentatively TRBD2 (5 bases). The V gene lost 4 bases and the J gene lost 0 bases, with 10 bases spanning the gap. There are 14 residues in the CDR3. The germline CDR1 and CDR2 sequences are SGDLS and YYNGEE. The DNA for the CDR3 is TGTGCCAGCAGCACTTCGGACTACCAAGAGACCCAGTACTTC. Its translation: CASSTSDYQETQYF.

V is TRBV19 and J is TRBJ1-6; no firm D call. Germline V gene sequence: CDR1 LNHDA, CDR2 SQIVND (reference sequence). This CDR3 has 16 amino acids. The V and J ends lost 6 bases and 5 bases respectively, with 17 bases between them. CDR3 in DNA: TGTGCCAGTAGAAAAGACCCGGGAGGGAATAATTCACCCCTCCACTTT. Translation: CASRKDPGGNNSPLHF.

This chain joins TRBV27 and TRBJ2-7; 9 bases match TRBD2. CDR3 length: 14 residues. Germline-derived CDR1 and CDR2 are MNHEY and SMNVEV (reference sequence). The ends lost 6 bases at V and 2 bases at J; junction bases unmatched: 5. The CDR3 sequence is CASRPGGRAYEQYF. CDR3 DNA: TGTGCCAGCAGACCCGGCGGGAGGGCCTACGAGCAGTACTTC.

This clone was observed once. This chain joins TRBV6-1 and TRBJ2-5, with 10 bases fitting TRBD2. Germline CDR1 and CDR2: MNHNS and SASEGT. Losses at the gene ends were 4 bases for V and 3 bases for J; bases not matched to a gene: 8. CDR3 length equals 16 residues. The CDR3 reads CASSGASGRREETQYF. CDR3 bases: TGTGCCAGCAGTGGGGCTAGCGGGAGAAGGGAAGAGACCCAGTACTTC.

This clone has only a few counts. This chain links TRBV5-6 with TRBJ2-7; 8 bases match TRBD1. The J segment lost 4 bases and the V segment lost 4 bases, leaving 10 bases of the junction unmatched. Germline-derived CDR1 and CDR2 are SGHDT and YYEEEE. The CDR3 contains 15 residues. The CDR3 reads CASSTSGTGLYEQYF. The CDR3 DNA follows: TGTGCCAGCAGCACCTCCGGGACAGGCTTATACGAGCAGTACTTC.

The J gene is TRBJ2-1, the V gene TRBV12-3 or TRBV12-4, with a tentative D call TRBD1 (6 bases). This CDR3 region has 13 residues. Trimming took 5 bases from V and 9 from J, leaving 14 bases between them. The CDR3: CASSDNRVGEQFF. The CDR3 bases are TGTGCCAGCAGTGACAACAGGGTTGGTGAGCAGTTCTTC.

The chain employs TRBV7-2 and TRBJ2-3; maybe TRBD2 (6 bases). The V gene's germline CDR1 is SGHTA and CDR2 FQGNSA. The CDR3 loop spans 15 amino acids. V was pared by 4 bases and J by 2 bases, with 13 bases between. CDR3 in amino acids: CASSSPSGSTDTQYF. CDR3 DNA: TGTGCCAGCAGCTCGCCCAGCGGGTCCACAGATACGCAGTATTTT.

This chain joins TRBV6-5 and TRBJ1-6; unclear D gene. Germline V gene data show CDR1 as MNHEY and CDR2 as SVGAGI. The V end was cut by 6 bases, the J end by 4 bases, with 10 bases between. CDR3 length: 14 amino acids. The CDR3 sequence: CASSLPGYNSPLHF. The CDR3 DNA sequence: TGTGCCAGCAGCCTACCTGGTTATAATTCACCCCTCCACTTT.

This chain joins TRBV3-1 (or the pseudogene TRBV3-2) and TRBJ1-6, with D tentatively TRBD1 (5 bases). CDR1 and CDR2 (germline): LGHDT, YNNKEL (reference sequence). The CDR3 has 13 amino acids. The V gene lost 3 bases and the J gene lost 9 bases, with 9 bases spanning the gap. In nucleotides, the CDR3 is TGTGCCAGCAGCCAGGGGGGTAGTTCACCCCTCCACTTT. Translated: CASSQGGSSPLHF.

The genes are TRBV19 and TRBJ1-2; no reliable D call. This CDR3 has 12 amino acids. V lost 4 bases, J lost 2 bases, and 5 bases lay in between. Germline CDR1 is LNHDA and CDR2 is SQIVND (reference sequence). The chain's CDR3 is CASSTRNYGYTF. CDR3 bases: TGTGCCAGTAGTACCAGGAACTATGGCTACACCTTC. The complete variable domain, with remaining parts taken from reference TRBV19 and TRBJ1-2, reads DGGITQSPKYLFRKEGQNVTLSCEQNLNHDAMYWYRQDPGQGLRLIYYSQIVNDFQKGDIAEGYSVSREKKESFPLTVTSAQKNPTAFYLCASSTRNYGYTFGSGTRLTVV.

The rearrangement joins TRBV19 to TRBJ2-7, with D possibly TRBD1 on 6 matching bases. V lost 3 bases to trimming and J lost 1 base, with 10 bases between them. This CDR3 region has 14 residues. Germline CDR1 LNHDA, CDR2 SQIVND (reference sequence). The DNA of the CDR3 is TGTGCCAGTAGTATGGTACAGGGTTCCTACGAGCAGTACTTC. Translating gives CASSMVQGSYEQYF.

V usage is TRBV3-1 (or the pseudogene TRBV3-2) and J usage is TRBJ2-1, with a possible D match to TRBD1 (6 bases). The germline V and J ends were trimmed by 2 bases and 8 bases, with 10 bases remaining between them. The CDR3 is made up of 13 amino acids. Per the germline V gene, CDR1 is LGHDT and CDR2 is YNNKEL (reference sequence). The chain's CDR3 is CASSQHGGDEQFF. The CDR3 bases are TGTGCCAGCAGCCAACATGGGGGCGATGAGCAGTTCTTC.

The chain uses TRBV6-5 and TRBJ1-1, with D perhaps matching TRBD1 (5 bases). This CDR3 is built from 11 residues. V shed 6 bases and J shed 7 bases, with 9 bases lying between them. Germline loops: CDR1 MNHEY, CDR2 SVGAGI. CDR3 DNA sequence: TGTGCCAGCAGGATGGGGGGTGAAGCTTTCTTT. It translates to CASRMGGEAFF.

The V gene is TRBV6-1, the J gene TRBJ1-6; TRBD1 is a possible D gene (5 bases). The V end was cut by 0 bases, the J end by 11 bases, with 14 bases between. The CDR3 runs to 15 residues. CDR1 and CDR2 (germline): MNHNS, SASEGT. CDR3 protein: CASSEAGGAWAPLHF. The CDR3 nucleotides read TGTGCCAGCAGTGAAGCGGGCGGGGCCTGGGCACCCCTCCACTTT.

This rearrangement joins TRBV7-2 to TRBJ1-3; D unresolved. The V end was cut by 3 bases, the J end by 1 base, with 10 bases between. The germline V gene has CDR1 SGHTA and CDR2 FQGNSA. The CDR3 is 15 residues long. The CDR3 here is CASSFASGSGNTIYF. The CDR3 DNA sequence: TGTGCCAGCAGCTTTGCCTCCGGGTCTGGAAACACCATATATTTT.